This section outlines one TCR beta chain sequence together with its context. The data derive from a study of T cell changes during pregnancy in multiple sclerosis. Using immunoSEQ multiplex PCR, the repertoire was profiled, and TCRdb retains in-frame clones only, with some absent. The sample includes about 70,000 clones, about 94% seen only once; the top ten take 0.58%. The sequence came from a female donor with multiple sclerosis, enrolled in a pregnancy study. The sequenced sample was peripheral blood, obtained in the third trimester of pregnancy.

The chain's CDR3 is CASSLIRVRNTGELFF. CDR3 in DNA: TGTGCCAGCAGTTTAATTCGGGTTAGGAACACCGGGGAGCTGTTTTTT. The chain couples TRBV27 to TRBJ2-2; D unresolved. Trimming took off 2 bases at V and 1 base at J, with 11 bases between the two ends. CDR3 length equals 16 residues. The germline CDR1 and CDR2 sequences are MNHEY and SMNVEV (reference sequence).